The sequence of this TCR beta chain was determined in a study of blood T cell repertoires in COVID-19. Assay used: immunoSEQ multiplex PCR; TCRdb lists only in-frame clones, some missing. The sample lists 250,000 or so clones, about 85% occurring once. CDR3 length equals 13 residues. Trimming cost V 0 bases and J 5 bases, with 7 bases left between them. From germline, CDR1 is SGHTA and CDR2 FQGTGA. The sequenced material came from peripheral blood. The receptor was isolated from a man aged 18-30 years with active or convalescent COVID-19. The J gene is TRBJ1-1, the V gene TRBV7-3; D uncertain. The CDR3 DNA reads TGTGCCAGCAGCTTAACGCAGGAAACTGAAGCTTTCTTT. This encodes CASSLTQETEAFF.